These 9 T cell receptor beta chains were all obtained from the same sample, sequenced in a study of beta chain features in type 1 diabetes. Expressed TCRB transcripts were sequenced because the isolated RNA had all been reverse transcribed beforehand. Measured with immunoSEQ multiplex PCR; TCRdb has only the in-frame clones, and not every one. The sample includes about 25,000 clones, around 68% seen only once; the top ten take 1.1%. Whole-study results and caveats: Moderately but significantly shorter TCRB CDR3s were found in Type 1 diabetes patients in all four CD4+ subsets.

These receptors have no identified antigens. The sequenced sample was stem cell memory CD4+ T cells from blood. These receptors all come from a woman aged 40 to 50 with type 1 diabetes.

The chain joins TRBV4-3 to TRBJ1-1; the D is unclear. The CDR3 covers 14 residues. Germline CDR1 LGHNA, CDR2 YSLEER. V was pared by 2 bases and J by 0 bases, with 7 bases between. CDR3 bases: TGCGCCAGCAGCCAAAACCTAGTGAACACTGAAGCTTTCTTT. The encoded protein is CASSQNLVNTEAFF.

This rearrangement joins TRBV6-5 to TRBJ1-1; 10 bases line up with TRBD1. V was clipped by 10 bases and J by 5 bases; unmatched bases: 13. The CDR3 is made up of 15 amino acids. Germline CDR1 reads MNHEY; CDR2 reads SVGAGI. CDR3: CATPSGQGFCTEAFF. DNA of the CDR3: TGTGCCACTCCGTCGGGACAGGGGTTTTGTACTGAAGCTTTCTTT.

The chain joins TRBV19 to TRBJ1-2; 9 bases map to TRBD1. Trimming removed 4 bases from V and 4 bases from J; junction bases left unmatched: 7. The CDR3 length is 15 residues. The V gene's germline CDR1 is LNHDA and CDR2 SQIVND (reference sequence). The CDR3 sequence: CASSTWDRDSYGYTF. The DNA of the CDR3 is TGTGCCAGTAGTACATGGGACAGGGATAGCTATGGCTACACCTTC.

The V and J genes are TRBV30 and TRBJ2-3; D gene unclear. This CDR3 has 16 amino acids. V lost 1 base, J lost 3 bases, and 17 bases lay in between. Germline V gives CDR1 GTSNPN, CDR2 SVGIG (reference sequence). The CDR3 region is CAWSASTLFETDTQYF. The DNA of the CDR3 is TGTGCCTGGAGTGCGTCTACCCTTTTCGAAACAGATACGCAGTATTTT.

This clone has a single count. The chain combines TRBV7-2 with TRBJ2-7; no definite D call. This CDR3 comprises 13 residues. Trimming shortened V by 3 bases and J by 2 bases, and 8 bases separated the two germline ends. The germline V gene encodes CDR1 SGHTA and CDR2 FQGNSA. CDR3 residues: CASSLVQAYEQYF. CDR3 coding DNA: TGTGCCAGCAGCTTGGTGCAGGCCTACGAGCAGTACTTC.

The V call is TRBV7-9, the J call TRBJ1-2, with unresolved D. There are 15 residues in the CDR3. Germline CDR1 is SEHNR and CDR2 is FQNEAQ (reference sequence). The V and J ends lost 1 base and 7 bases respectively, with 16 bases between them. CDR3 sequence (DNA): TGTGCCAGCAGCTTAGGGTCCCCCGCAGCGGGTGGCTACACCTTC. This gives the protein CASSLGSPAAGGYTF.

This clone was detected a few times. The J gene is TRBJ1-2, the V gene TRBV28; D gene uncertain. Trimming left V 2 bases short and J 8 bases short, with 12 bases between. Germline V gives CDR1 MDHEN, CDR2 SYDVKM. The CDR3 has 13 amino acids. Here the CDR3 DNA reads TGTGCCAGCAGTTTAACATCGGGGTCCGGCTACACCTTC. Its protein product is CASSLTSGSGYTF.

The chain uses TRBV19 and TRBJ2-7, with 7 bases matching TRBD2. CDR1 and CDR2 from the germline V gene are LNHDA and SQIVND (reference sequence). The CDR3 has 15 amino acids. Trimming took 4 bases from V and 4 from J; bases not matched to a gene: 10. DNA of the CDR3: TGTGCCAGTAGTACACGGACTAGGAGAGTATACGAGCAGTACTTC. The encoded protein is CASSTRTRRVYEQYF.

The chain is built from TRBV7-2 and TRBJ2-1; no clear D gene. V lost 6 bases, J lost 9 bases, and 15 bases lay in between. The germline V gene has CDR1 SGHTA and CDR2 FQGNSA. The CDR3 has 13 residues. CDR3 nucleotides: TGTGCCAGCAGAATGCCCTCCACGGGTGAGCAGTTCTTC. This encodes CASRMPSTGEQFF.